This T cell receptor (beta chain) appears in the sequencing data of a study of blood T cell repertoires in COVID-19. About the research overall: COVID-19 samples, acute and convalescent, were from the United States, Italy and Spain. T cells, B-cell-depleted T cells, or PBMCs supplied cDNA or gDNA.

The CDR3 has 13 amino acids. Looked up from germline, CDR1 is MGHRA and CDR2 is YSYEKL. The V end lost 1 base, the J end lost 2 bases, and 6 bases lay between the germline ends. The method was immunoSEQ multiplex PCR; TCRdb's version includes in-frame clones alone and lacks a portion of them. Altogether some 400,000 clones are present, roughly 77% being singletons, with the ten largest covering 0.85% to 1.2%. The rearrangement uses TRBV4-1 and TRBJ2-7, with D possibly matching TRBD2 (6 bases). The TCR originated in a human donor with acute or convalescent COVID-19. The donor label of this sample is uncertain. The sequenced material came from peripheral blood. In nucleotides, the CDR3 is TGCGCCAGCAGCCAAGGGAGGGCCTACGAGCAGTACTTC. The encoded protein is CASSQGRAYEQYF.